The 18 T cell receptor beta chains below were found in one sample sequenced in a study of immune characterization of retroperitoneal liposarcoma. TCRdb re-derived calls from the PCR reads in MiXCR, one entry per CDR3 protein. The data show 2,700 or so distinct CDR3 sequences, 45% to 55% seen once. The specimen was tumor tissue. The receptors were sampled from a male donor with retroperitoneal liposarcoma.

CDR3: CASSLGGSGRWPFF. In DNA form, the CDR3 reads TGTGCCAGCAGCTTAGGGGGTAGCGGGAGGTGGCCGTTCTTC. This rearrangement joins TRBV7-2 to TRBJ2-1; 10 nucleotides agree with TRBD2. The germline V gene encodes CDR1 SGHTA and CDR2 FQGNSA. The CDR3 length is 14 residues. Trimming took 1 base from V and 15 from J; bases not matched to a gene: 9.

The J gene is TRBJ2-3, the V gene TRBV6-6, with D possibly being TRBD1 (6 bases). V dropped 2 bases and J dropped 2 bases, with 8 bases sitting between them. The CDR3 sequence is 14 residues long. Germline lookup yields CDR1 MNHNY and CDR2 SVGAGI (reference sequence). CDR3 in DNA: TGTGCCAGCAGTTACAGGGACAACACAGATACGCAGTATTTT. It specifies CASSYRDNTDTQYF.

The table lists this clonotype with a few counts. The chain employs TRBV6-1 and TRBJ2-1; a possible D gene is TRBD1 (5 bases). With the DNA end fitting TRBJ2-7 better, the J assignment may be wrong. The CDR3 is made up of 13 amino acids. CDR1 and CDR2 (germline): MNHNS, SASEGT. The CDR3 reads CASSEQRKGEQYF. DNA for the CDR3: TGTGCCAGCAGTGAACAAAGGAAGGGGGAGCAGTACTTC.

This clonotype has just a few counts. V gene TRBV6-1 combines with J gene TRBJ2-3; possible D gene TRBD2, 5 bases. This CDR3 has 16 amino acids. V lost 0 bases and J 5 bases, leaving 15 bases between the germline ends. Germline assignment: CDR1 MNHNS and CDR2 SASEGT. CDR3 sequence reads: CASSEAIRGGGDTQYF. The CDR3 nucleotides read TGTGCCAGCAGTGAAGCAATACGGGGTGGTGGAGATACGCAGTATTTT.

This clonotype was observed a few times. The rearrangement links TRBV6-6 to TRBJ2-3; the D gene is possibly TRBD2 (5 bases). Trimming cost V 6 bases and J 2 bases, with 12 bases left between them. From germline, CDR1 is MNHNY and CDR2 SVGAGI (reference sequence). The CDR3 consists of 14 residues. For the CDR3, the DNA is TGTGCCAGCAGCAACTCGGAGGCCACAGATACGCAGTATTTT. Amino acids: CASSNSEATDTQYF.

This clonotype is labeled as large. The DNA of the CDR3 is TGTGCCAGCAGCCTGGGGGTCGGGACTGGTGAGCAGTACTTC. This codes for CASSLGVGTGEQYF. V gene TRBV6-1 combines with J gene TRBJ2-1, with D perhaps matching TRBD2 (6 bases). The J call is in doubt because the DNA end fits TRBJ2-7 better. The CDR3 has 14 amino acids. The germline V gene has CDR1 MNHNS and CDR2 SASEGT.

The genes are TRBV7-3 and TRBJ2-1; D not certain. The ends were cut back, 5 bases at V and 2 bases at J, with 10 bases in the middle. This CDR3 spans 14 amino acids. The germline gives CDR1 SGHTA, CDR2 FQGTGA. Written as DNA, the CDR3 is TGTGCCAGCAGCCCCAGAGTCCCCTACAATGAGCAGTTCTTC. Its protein product is CASSPRVPYNEQFF.

The sample holds a few counts of this clonotype. The V and J genes are TRBV6-1 and TRBJ2-5; D gene ambiguous. CDR1 is MNHNS, CDR2 SASEGT, per germline. The CDR3 has 16 residues. V shed 5 bases and J shed 2 bases, with 18 bases lying between them. The DNA for the CDR3 is TGTGCCAGCAGTCTATCGTGGAACCCGAGTCAAGAGACCCAGTACTTC. Protein product: CASSLSWNPSQETQYF.

This clonotype was counted only a few times. The V call is TRBV11-2, the J call TRBJ2-3; no clear D. V lost 2 bases to trimming and J lost 4 bases, with 10 bases between them. Germline loops: CDR1 SGHAT, CDR2 FQNNGV. CDR3 length: 14 amino acids. The DNA of the CDR3 is TGTGCCAGCAGCTTATACGCTGGGGCAGATACGCAGTATTTT. Translated, it gives CASSLYAGADTQYF.

This chain uses TRBV6-1 with TRBJ2-3; the D is unclear. The germline gives CDR1 MNHNS, CDR2 SASEGT. The CDR3 loop spans 13 amino acids. The germline V and J ends were trimmed by 1 base and 1 base, with 3 bases remaining between them. CDR3 protein: CASSEVGTDTQYF. For the CDR3, the DNA is TGTGCCAGCAGTGAAGTAGGCACAGATACGCAGTATTTT.

This clonotype was seen more than once but under ten times. The rearrangement joins TRBV6-1 to TRBJ2-5; D may be TRBD1 (6 bases). The CDR3 is 15 amino acids. Germline CDR1 is MNHNS and CDR2 is SASEGT. V shed 7 bases and J shed 0 bases, with 15 bases lying between them. CDR3 region: CASTPKDRNQETQYF. The CDR3 nucleotides are TGTGCCAGCACCCCAAAGGACAGAAACCAAGAGACCCAGTACTTC.

The chain recombines TRBV12-3 or TRBV12-4 with TRBJ2-1; D call uncertain. The J call is uncertain, as TRBJ2-5 better fits the DNA end. The CDR3 has 13 amino acids. CDR3 DNA sequence: TGTGCCAGCAGTTTAGAAGTTCCGGAGACCCAGTACTTC. Encoded protein: CASSLEVPETQYF.

This clonotype was seen only a few times. This sequence joins TRBV7-2 and TRBJ2-3; no clear D gene. Trimming took 5 bases from V and 2 from J, leaving 14 bases between them. CDR3 length equals 15 residues. Germline V gene lookup returns CDR1 SGHTA and CDR2 FQGNSA. CDR3 protein: CASSDRTVNTDTQYF. DNA of the CDR3: TGTGCCAGCAGCGATAGGACCGTTAACACAGATACGCAGTATTTT.

The genes are TRBV4-2 and TRBJ1-1; 11 nucleotides align to TRBD1. This CDR3 region has 16 residues. CDR1 LGHNA and CDR2 YNFKEQ come from the germline V gene. V gave up 1 base and J gave up 5 bases; unmatched junction bases: 6. CDR3 region: CASSQGIRDRGTEAFF. CDR3 DNA: TGTGCCAGCAGCCAAGGAATCCGGGACAGGGGGACTGAAGCTTTCTTT.

The gene calls are TRBV27 and TRBJ2-1; possibly TRBD1 or TRBD2 for D (5 bases each). The V gene's germline CDR1 is MNHEY and CDR2 SMNVEV (reference sequence). Trimming took 3 bases from V and 4 from J, leaving 13 bases between them. The CDR3 has 15 amino acids. The CDR3 nucleotides are TGTGCCAGCAGTTTCCGGGACCCCAAGTACAATGAGCAGTTCTTC. It is translated as CASSFRDPKYNEQFF.

The J gene is TRBJ2-7, the V gene TRBV12-3 or TRBV12-4; 11 nucleotides align to TRBD1. V gave up 6 bases and J gave up 4 bases; unmatched junction bases: 5. The CDR3 totals 14 residues. CDR3 region: CASSPGQGGYEQYF. The CDR3 DNA reads TGTGCCAGCAGCCCGGGACAGGGGGGATACGAGCAGTACTTC.

This clonotype was seen a handful of times. The chain links TRBV6-1 to TRBJ2-1, with D perhaps matching TRBD2 (5 bases). Deletions cut 7 bases from V and 10 bases from J, with 17 bases between. The germline V gene encodes CDR1 MNHNS and CDR2 SASEGT. This CDR3 has 13 residues. Here the CDR3 reads CASKEVTEVEQFF. The CDR3 region has the DNA TGTGCCAGCAAGGAGGTTACGGAGGTCGAGCAGTTCTTC.

This clonotype was observed a few times. The genes are TRBV6-1 and TRBJ2-2; 7 positions match TRBD1. Trimming cost V 1 base and J 6 bases; bases outside gene matches: 8. The length of the CDR3 is 16 residues. Germline CDR1 MNHNS, CDR2 SASEGT. CDR3 sequence (DNA): TGTGCCAGCAGTGAAGTGAGGGGGCTCGGGGCCGGGGAGCTGTTTTTT. It codes for CASSEVRGLGAGELFF.